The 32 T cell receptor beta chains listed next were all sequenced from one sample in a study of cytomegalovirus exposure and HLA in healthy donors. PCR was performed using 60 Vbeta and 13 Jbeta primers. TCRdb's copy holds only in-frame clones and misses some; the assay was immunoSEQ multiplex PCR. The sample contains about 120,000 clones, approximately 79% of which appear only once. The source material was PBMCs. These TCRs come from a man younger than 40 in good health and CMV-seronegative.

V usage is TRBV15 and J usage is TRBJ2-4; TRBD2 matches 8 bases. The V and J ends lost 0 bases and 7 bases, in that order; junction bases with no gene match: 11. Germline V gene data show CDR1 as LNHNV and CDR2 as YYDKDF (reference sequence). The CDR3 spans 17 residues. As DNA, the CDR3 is TGTGCCACCAGCAGAGATGTCCTACGGGGGGGCAGGAACATTCAGTACTTC. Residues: CATSRDVLRGGRNIQYF. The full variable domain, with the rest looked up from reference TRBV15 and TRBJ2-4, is DAMVIQNPRYQVTQFGKPVTLSCSQTLNHNVMYWYQQKSSQAPKLLFHYYDKDFNNEADTPDNFQSRRPNTSFCFLDIRSPGLGDTAMYLCATSRDVLRGGRNIQYFGAGTRLSVL.

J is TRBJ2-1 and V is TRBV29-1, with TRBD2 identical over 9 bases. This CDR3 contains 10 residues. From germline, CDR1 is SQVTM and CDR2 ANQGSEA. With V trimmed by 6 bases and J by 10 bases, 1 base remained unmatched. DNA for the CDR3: TGCAGCGTCCTAGCGGGGGAGCAGTTCTTC. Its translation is CSVLAGEQFF.

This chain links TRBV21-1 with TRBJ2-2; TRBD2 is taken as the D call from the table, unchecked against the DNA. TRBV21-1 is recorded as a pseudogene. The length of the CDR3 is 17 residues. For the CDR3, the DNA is TGTGCCAGCAGCCCTATTCCGACTAACCCGAACACCGGGGAGCTGTTTTTT. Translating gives CASSPIPTNPNTGELFF.

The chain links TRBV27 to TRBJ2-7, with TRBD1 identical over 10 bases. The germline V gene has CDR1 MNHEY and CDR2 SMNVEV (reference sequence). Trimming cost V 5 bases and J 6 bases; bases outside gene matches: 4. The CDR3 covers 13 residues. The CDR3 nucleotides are TGTGCCAGCAGTGGGGACAGGGGCTTCGAGCAGTACTTC. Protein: CASSGDRGFEQYF.

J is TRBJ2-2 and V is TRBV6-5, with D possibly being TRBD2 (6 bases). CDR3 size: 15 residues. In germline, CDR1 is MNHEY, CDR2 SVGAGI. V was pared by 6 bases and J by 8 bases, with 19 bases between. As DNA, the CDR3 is TGTGCCAGCAGCCCCTTAGGAGGGACCTCGGGGGAGCTGTTTTTT. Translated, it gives CASSPLGGTSGELFF.

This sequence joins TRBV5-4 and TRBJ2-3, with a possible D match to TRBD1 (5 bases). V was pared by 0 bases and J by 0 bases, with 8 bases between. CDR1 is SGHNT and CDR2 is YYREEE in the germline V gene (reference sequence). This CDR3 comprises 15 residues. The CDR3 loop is CASSLDRLSTDTQYF. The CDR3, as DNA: TGTGCCAGCAGCTTGGACAGGCTTAGCACAGATACGCAGTATTTT.

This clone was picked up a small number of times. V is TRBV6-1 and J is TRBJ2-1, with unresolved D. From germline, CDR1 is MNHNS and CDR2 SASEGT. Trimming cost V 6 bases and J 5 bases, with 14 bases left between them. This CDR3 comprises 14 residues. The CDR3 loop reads CASSPPYRNNEQFF. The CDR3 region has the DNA TGTGCCAGCAGCCCCCCATACAGAAACAATGAGCAGTTCTTC.

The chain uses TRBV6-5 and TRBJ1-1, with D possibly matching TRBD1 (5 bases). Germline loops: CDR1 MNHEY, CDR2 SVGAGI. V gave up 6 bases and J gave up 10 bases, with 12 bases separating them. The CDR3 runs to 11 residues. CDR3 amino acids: CASRRGATAFF. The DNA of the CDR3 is TGTGCCAGCAGGCGCGGGGCGACAGCTTTCTTT.

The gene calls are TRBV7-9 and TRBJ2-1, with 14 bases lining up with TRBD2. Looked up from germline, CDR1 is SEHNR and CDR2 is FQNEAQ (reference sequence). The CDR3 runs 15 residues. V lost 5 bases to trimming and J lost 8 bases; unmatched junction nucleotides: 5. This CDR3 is CASSSRTSGGYEQFF. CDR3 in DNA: TGTGCCAGCAGCAGCCGGACTAGCGGGGGGTATGAGCAGTTCTTC.

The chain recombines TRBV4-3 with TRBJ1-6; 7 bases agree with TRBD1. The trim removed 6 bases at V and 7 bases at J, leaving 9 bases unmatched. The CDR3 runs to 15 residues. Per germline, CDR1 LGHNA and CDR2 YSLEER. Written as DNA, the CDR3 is TGCGCCAGCAGGGAGAACAGGGGACAAAATTCACCCCTCCACTTT. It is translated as CASRENRGQNSPLHF.

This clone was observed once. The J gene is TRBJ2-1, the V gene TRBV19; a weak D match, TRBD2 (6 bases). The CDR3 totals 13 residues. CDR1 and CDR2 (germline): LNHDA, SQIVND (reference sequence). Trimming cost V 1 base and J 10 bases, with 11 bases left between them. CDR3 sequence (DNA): TGTGCCAGTAGTATAGTGGCGGGGCACGAGCAGTTCTTC. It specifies CASSIVAGHEQFF.

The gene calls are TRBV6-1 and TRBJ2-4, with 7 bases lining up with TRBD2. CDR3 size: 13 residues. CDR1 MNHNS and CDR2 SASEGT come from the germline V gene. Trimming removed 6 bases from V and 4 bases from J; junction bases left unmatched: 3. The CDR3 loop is CASSGGSKNIQYF. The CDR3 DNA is TGTGCCAGCAGCGGGGGGTCAAAAAACATTCAGTACTTC.

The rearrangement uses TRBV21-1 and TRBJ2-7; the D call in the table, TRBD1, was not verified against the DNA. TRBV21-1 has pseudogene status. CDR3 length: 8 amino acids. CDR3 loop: CASQCQYF. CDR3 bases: TGTGCCAGCCAGTGTCAGTACTTC.

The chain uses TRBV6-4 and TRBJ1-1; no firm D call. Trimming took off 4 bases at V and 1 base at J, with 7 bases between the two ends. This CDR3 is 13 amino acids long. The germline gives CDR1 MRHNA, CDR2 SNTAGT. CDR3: CASSAGKNTEAFF. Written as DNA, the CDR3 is TGTGCCAGCAGTGCCGGGAAGAACACTGAAGCTTTCTTT.

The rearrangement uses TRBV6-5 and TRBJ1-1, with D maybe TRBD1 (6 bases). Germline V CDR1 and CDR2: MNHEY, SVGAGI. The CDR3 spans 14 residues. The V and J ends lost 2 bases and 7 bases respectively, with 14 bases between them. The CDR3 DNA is TGTGCCAGCAGTTACAGGACAGACGACCTTGAAGCTTTCTTT. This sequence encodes CASSYRTDDLEAFF.

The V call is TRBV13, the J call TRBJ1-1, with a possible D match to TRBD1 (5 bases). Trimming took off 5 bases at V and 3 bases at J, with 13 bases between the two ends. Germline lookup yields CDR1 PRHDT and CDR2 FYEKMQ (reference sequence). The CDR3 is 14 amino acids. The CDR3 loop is CASSLGRGYTEAFF. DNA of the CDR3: TGTGCCAGCAGCCTCGGCCGGGGGTACACTGAAGCTTTCTTT.

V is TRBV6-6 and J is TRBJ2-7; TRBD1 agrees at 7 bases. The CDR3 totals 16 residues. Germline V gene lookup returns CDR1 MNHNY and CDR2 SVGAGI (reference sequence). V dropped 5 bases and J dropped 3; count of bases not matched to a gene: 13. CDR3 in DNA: TGTGCCAGCAGTACCCCCTCGACAGGGATCAACTACGAGCAGTACTTC. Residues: CASSTPSTGINYEQYF.

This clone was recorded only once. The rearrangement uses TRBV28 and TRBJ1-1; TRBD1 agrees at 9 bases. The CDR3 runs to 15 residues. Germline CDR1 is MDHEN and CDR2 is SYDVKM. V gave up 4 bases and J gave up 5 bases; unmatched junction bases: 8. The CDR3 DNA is TGTGCCAGCAGTTCCCAGGGACAGGGAAGGACTGAAGCTTTCTTT. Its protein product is CASSSQGQGRTEAFF.

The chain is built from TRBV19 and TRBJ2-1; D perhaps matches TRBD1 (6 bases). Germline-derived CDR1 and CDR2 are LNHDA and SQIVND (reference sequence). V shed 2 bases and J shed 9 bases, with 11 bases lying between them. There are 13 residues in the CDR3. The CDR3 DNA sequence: TGTGCCAGTAGTATAACAGGGCGAAGTGAGCAGTTCTTC. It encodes CASSITGRSEQFF.

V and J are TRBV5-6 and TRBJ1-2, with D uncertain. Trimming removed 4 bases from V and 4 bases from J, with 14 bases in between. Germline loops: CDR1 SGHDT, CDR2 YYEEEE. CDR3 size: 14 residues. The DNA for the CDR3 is TGTGCCAGCAGCCCATTGAGCGCGAGCTATGGCTACACCTTC. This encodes CASSPLSASYGYTF.

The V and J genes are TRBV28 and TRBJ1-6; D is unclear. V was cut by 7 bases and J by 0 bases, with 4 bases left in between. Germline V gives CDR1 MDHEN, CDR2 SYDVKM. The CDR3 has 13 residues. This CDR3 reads CASTGSYNSPLHF. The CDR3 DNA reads TGTGCCAGCACGGGCTCCTATAATTCACCCCTCCACTTT. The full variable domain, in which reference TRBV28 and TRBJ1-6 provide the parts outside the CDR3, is DVKVTQSSRYLVKRTGEKVFLECVQDMDHENMFWYRQDPGLGLRLIYFSYDVKMKEKGDIPEGYSVSREKKERFSLILESASTNQTSMYLCASTGSYNSPLHFGNGTRLTVT.

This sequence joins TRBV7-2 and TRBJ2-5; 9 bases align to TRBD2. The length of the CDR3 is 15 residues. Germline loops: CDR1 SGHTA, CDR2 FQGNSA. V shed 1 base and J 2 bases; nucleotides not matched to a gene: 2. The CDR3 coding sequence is TGTGCCAGCAGCTTAGGCGGGGGGGTTCAAGAGACCCAGTACTTC. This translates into CASSLGGGVQETQYF.

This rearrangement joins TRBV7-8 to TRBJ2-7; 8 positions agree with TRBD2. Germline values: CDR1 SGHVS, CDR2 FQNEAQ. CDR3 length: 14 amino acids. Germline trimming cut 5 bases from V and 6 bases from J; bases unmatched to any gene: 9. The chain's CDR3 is CASSRGGRGIEQYF. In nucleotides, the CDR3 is TGTGCCAGCAGCCGGGGGGGTCGGGGAATCGAGCAGTACTTC.

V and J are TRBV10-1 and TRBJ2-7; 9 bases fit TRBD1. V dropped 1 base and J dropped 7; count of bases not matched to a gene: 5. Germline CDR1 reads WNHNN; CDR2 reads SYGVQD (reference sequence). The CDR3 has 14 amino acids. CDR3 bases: TGCGCCAGCAGTGAGTTTGGGACAGGGAGGGAGCAGTACTTC. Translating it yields CASSEFGTGREQYF.

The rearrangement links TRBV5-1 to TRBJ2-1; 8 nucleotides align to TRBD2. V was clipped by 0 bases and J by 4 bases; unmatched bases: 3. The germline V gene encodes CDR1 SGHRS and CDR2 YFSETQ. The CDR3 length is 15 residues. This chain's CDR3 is CASSLVGGGYNEQFF. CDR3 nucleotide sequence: TGCGCCAGCAGCTTGGTCGGGGGGGGGTACAATGAGCAGTTCTTC.

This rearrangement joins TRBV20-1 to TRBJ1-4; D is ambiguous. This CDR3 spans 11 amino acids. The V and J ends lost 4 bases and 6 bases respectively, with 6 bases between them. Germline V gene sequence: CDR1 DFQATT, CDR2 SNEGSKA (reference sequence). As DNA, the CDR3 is TGCAGTGCTACCCCGGATGAAAAACTGTTTTTT. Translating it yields CSATPDEKLFF.

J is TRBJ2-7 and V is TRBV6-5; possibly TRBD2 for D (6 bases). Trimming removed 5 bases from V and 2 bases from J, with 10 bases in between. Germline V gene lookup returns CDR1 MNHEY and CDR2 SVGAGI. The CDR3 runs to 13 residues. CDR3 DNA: TGTGCCAGCAGTCTCCGGACTACCTACGAGCAGTACTTC. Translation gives CASSLRTTYEQYF.

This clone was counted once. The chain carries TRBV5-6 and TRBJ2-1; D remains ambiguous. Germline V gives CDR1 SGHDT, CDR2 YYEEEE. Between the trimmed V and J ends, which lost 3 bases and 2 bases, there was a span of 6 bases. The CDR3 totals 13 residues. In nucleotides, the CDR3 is TGTGCCAGCAGCTACTCCCCCTACAATGAGCAGTTCTTC. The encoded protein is CASSYSPYNEQFF.

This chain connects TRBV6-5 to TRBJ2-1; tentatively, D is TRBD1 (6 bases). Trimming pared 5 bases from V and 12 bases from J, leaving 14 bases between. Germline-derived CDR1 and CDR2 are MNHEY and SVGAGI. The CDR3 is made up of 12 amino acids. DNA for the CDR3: TGTGCCAGCAGTAAAACAGGGTTGGGGCAGTTCTTC. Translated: CASSKTGLGQFF.

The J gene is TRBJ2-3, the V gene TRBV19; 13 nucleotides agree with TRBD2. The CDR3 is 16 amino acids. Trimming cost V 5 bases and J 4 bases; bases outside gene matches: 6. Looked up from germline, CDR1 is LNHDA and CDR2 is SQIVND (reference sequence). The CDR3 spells CASSPRTSGGADTQYF. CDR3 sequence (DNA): TGTGCCAGTAGTCCAAGGACTAGCGGGGGTGCAGATACGCAGTATTTT. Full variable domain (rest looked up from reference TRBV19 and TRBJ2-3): DGGITQSPKYLFRKEGQNVTLSCEQNLNHDAMYWYRQDPGQGLRLIYYSQIVNDFQKGDIAEGYSVSREKKESFPLTVTSAQKNPTAFYLCASSPRTSGGADTQYFGPGTRLTVL.

This CDR3 reads CASSELAGTTGELFF. DNA for the CDR3: TGTGCCAGCAGTGAACTAGCGGGGACCACCGGGGAGCTGTTTTTT. The V and J genes are TRBV6-1 and TRBJ2-2; 9 bases are shared with TRBD2. The CDR3 length is 15 residues. Germline V gives CDR1 MNHNS, CDR2 SASEGT. Trimming at V came to 2 bases and at J to 4 bases, leaving 2 bases not matched to a gene.

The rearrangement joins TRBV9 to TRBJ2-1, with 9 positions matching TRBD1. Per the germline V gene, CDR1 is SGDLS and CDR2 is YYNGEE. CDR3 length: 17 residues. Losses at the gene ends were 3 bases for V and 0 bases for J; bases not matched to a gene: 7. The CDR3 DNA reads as TGTGCCAGCAGCGCCGCCGGGACAGGGAGCTCCTACAATGAGCAGTTCTTC. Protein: CASSAAGTGSSYNEQFF.